A selection of T cell receptor beta chains follows, all from one sample in a study of brain T cells in children with intractable seizures. Here immunoSEQ multiplex PCR was the method, and the copy in TCRdb shows in-frame clones only, minus some. The repertoire includes about 80,000 clones, 91% of them detected once, and approximately 24% sits in the top ten. This material consisted of peripheral blood, taken at surgery. The receptors were sampled from a girl aged 2-9 years with Rasmussen encephalitis and intractable seizures. CDR3s include the opening cysteine and the closing phenylalanine or tryptophan. D genes are given only for firm matches. Not all rows give a size; the values are once, few, many and, for expanded clones, a class.

abundance	v_gene	j_gene	d_gene	CDR3aa	CDR3nt
few	TRBV11-3	TRBJ1-6	NA	CASSLAVASGYNSPLHF	TGTGCCAGCAGCTTAGCAGTTGCGTCGGGTTATAATTCACCCCTCCACTTT
NA	TRBV15	TRBJ2-5	TRBD1	CATSSQGALKETQYF	TGTGCCACCAGCTCGCAGGGGGCCCTGAAAGAGACCCAGTACTTC
NA	TRBV28	TRBJ2-1	NA	CASSPLGLREQFF	TGTGCCAGCAGCCCCCTAGGGTTAAGGGAGCAGTTCTTC
NA	TRBV19	TRBJ2-7	TRBD2	CAVGEGGKPHEQYF	TGTGCAGTCGGGGAGGGAGGGAAGCCTCACGAGCAGTACTTC
NA	TRBV24-1	TRBJ2-1	TRBD1	CATSGVGTGHNEQFF	TGTGCCACCTCGGGCGTGGGGACAGGTCACAATGAGCAGTTCTTC
NA	TRBV28	TRBJ2-1	TRBD1	CASIDSDRAVYNEQFF	TGTGCCAGCATCGATTCTGACAGGGCCGTCTACAATGAGCAGTTCTTC
few	TRBV19	TRBJ1-5	NA	CASSRFDSNQPQHF	TGTGCCAGTAGTAGATTTGATAGCAATCAGCCCCAGCATTTT
once	TRBV4-2	TRBJ2-1	TRBD1	CASSQDIGTGGNEQFF	TGTGCCAGCAGCCAAGACATCGGGACAGGGGGGAATGAGCAGTTCTTC
NA	TRBV7-9	TRBJ1-1	NA	CASSPDGLNTEAFF	TGTGCCAGCAGCCCGGACGGATTGAACACTGAAGCTTTCTTT
NA	TRBV18	TRBJ2-7	NA	CASSRGTYEQYF	TGTGCCAGCTCACGAGGGACCTACGAGCAGTACTTC
NA	TRBV5-6	TRBJ2-5	TRBD2	CASSAWTSGGETQYF	TGTGCCAGCAGCGCTTGGACTAGCGGGGGTGAGACCCAGTACTTC
NA	TRBV7-9	TRBJ1-4	NA	CASSLHPGPNEKLFF	TGTGCCAGCAGCCTCCACCCGGGACCGAATGAAAAACTGTTTTTT
few	TRBV6-5	TRBJ1-1	NA	CASSYSPYGGLAEAFF	TGTGCCAGCAGTTACTCCCCCTACGGAGGGCTCGCTGAAGCTTTCTTT
NA	TRBV19	TRBJ1-3	NA	CASSIGRGGTGNTIYF	TGTGCCAGTAGTATAGGACGTGGGGGCACTGGAAACACCATATATTTT
NA	TRBV2	TRBJ1-5	NA	CASSEARVSNQPQHF	TGTGCCAGCAGTGAAGCGCGCGTTAGCAATCAGCCCCAGCATTTT
NA	TRBV4-2	TRBJ2-1	NA	CASSQAGWGKQFF	TGTGCCAGCAGCCAAGCAGGGTGGGGGAAGCAGTTCTTC
NA	TRBV19	TRBJ1-5	TRBD1	CASSITGVRNQPQHF	TGTGCCAGTAGTATAACAGGGGTGCGCAATCAGCCCCAGCATTTT
NA	TRBV7-9	TRBJ1-5	TRBD1	CASSSNPGQGRLSNQPQHF	TGTGCCAGCAGCTCAAACCCGGGACAGGGGAGATTAAGCAATCAGCCCCAGCATTTT
NA	TRBV19	TRBJ2-2	NA	CASSIFTGELFF	TGTGCCAGTAGTATTTTCACCGGGGAGCTGTTTTTT
NA	TRBV19	TRBJ1-5	TRBD1	CASRTDRVNSQPQHF	TGTGCCAGTAGGACAGACAGGGTTAATAGTCAGCCCCAGCATTTT
NA	TRBV30	TRBJ2-2	TRBD2	CARGTGLVTGELFF	TGTGCCCGCGGAACGGGACTAGTCACCGGGGAGCTGTTTTTT
NA	TRBV6-5	TRBJ2-7	NA	CASSYEGTYEQYF	TGTGCCAGCAGTTACGAGGGAACCTACGAGCAGTACTTC
NA	TRBV7-9	TRBJ1-5	NA	CASTSRPQHF	TGTGCCAGCACCTCCCGGCCCCAGCATTTT
NA	TRBV28	TRBJ1-4	NA	CASSLLSGLATNEKLFF	TGTGCCAGCAGTTTACTCAGCGGTCTTGCAACTAATGAAAAACTGTTTTTT
NA	TRBV5-1	TRBJ2-3	TRBD1	CASSLGRDRGRKGYDATQYF	TGCGCCAGCAGCTTGGGCCGGGACAGGGGGCGCAAGGGATATGACGCTACGCAGTATTTT
NA	TRBV11-3	TRBJ2-7	TRBD1	CASSLGRTGEHEQYF	TGTGCCAGCAGCTTAGGTAGGACAGGGGAACACGAGCAGTACTTC
NA	TRBV12-3/TRBV12-4	TRBJ1-4	NA	CASSYLGEKLFF	TGTGCCAGCAGTTACTTGGGTGAAAAACTGTTTTTT
NA	TRBV24-1	TRBJ2-3	NA	CATSDRRGGADTQYF	TGTGCCACCAGTGATCGGAGGGGAGGAGCAGATACGCAGTATTTT
NA	TRBV5-4	TRBJ2-4	TRBD2	CASSLRGVGLDQNIQYF	TGTGCCAGCAGCTTGCGGGGTGTGGGACTAGACCAAAACATTCAGTACTTC
NA	TRBV7-2	TRBJ1-1	NA	CASSALQEWNTEAFF	TGTGCCAGCAGCGCTTTACAGGAATGGAACACTGAAGCTTTCTTT
once	TRBV6-6	TRBJ1-5	TRBD1	CASSPWGQLNQPQHF	TGTGCCAGCAGTCCCTGGGGACAGCTCAATCAGCCCCAGCATTTT
NA	TRBV5-6	TRBJ1-2	NA	CASSLGQAVDGYTF	TGTGCCAGCAGCTTAGGTCAAGCTGTAGACGGCTACACCTTC
once	TRBV7-9	TRBJ1-4	NA	CASRDAEGATNEKLFF	TGTGCCAGCAGGGATGCCGAGGGGGCAACTAATGAAAAACTGTTTTTT
NA	TRBV10-3	TRBJ1-1	TRBD1	CAISGDRGDVNTEAFF	TGTGCCATCAGCGGGGACAGGGGGGATGTGAACACTGAAGCTTTCTTT
once	TRBV27	TRBJ2-7	NA	CASSFKAPIYEQYF	TGTGCCAGCAGTTTTAAAGCGCCGATATACGAGCAGTACTTC
NA	TRBV19	TRBJ1-3	TRBD1	CASTPVGQGVGNTIYF	TGTGCCAGTACCCCAGTAGGACAGGGGGTCGGAAACACCATATATTTT
NA	TRBV11-2	TRBJ2-1	TRBD2	CASSRGLAGYNEQFF	TGTGCCAGCAGCCGGGGACTAGCGGGTTACAATGAGCAGTTCTTC
NA	TRBV18	TRBJ2-7	TRBD2	CASSPPGLAVYEQYF	TGTGCCAGCTCACCCCCAGGACTAGCGGTCTACGAGCAGTACTTC
NA	TRBV6-6	TRBJ1-5	NA	CASARNSNQPQHF	TGTGCCAGCGCCAGGAATAGCAATCAGCCCCAGCATTTT
NA	TRBV28	TRBJ2-5	NA	CASSLSTAGGETQYF	TGTGCCAGCAGTTTATCCACGGCGGGCGGGGAGACCCAGTACTTC
NA	TRBV20-1	TRBJ1-2	NA	CSATPAGGYTF	TGCAGTGCTACTCCTGCGGGTGGCTACACCTTC
NA	TRBV7-9	TRBJ2-2	TRBD1	CASNFETGGWTGELFF	TGTGCCAGCAATTTCGAGACAGGGGGCTGGACCGGGGAGCTGTTTTTT
NA	TRBV12-3/TRBV12-4	TRBJ2-7	NA	CASSSAYEQYF	TGTGCCAGCAGTTCCGCCTACGAGCAGTACTTC
NA	TRBV5-1	TRBJ1-2	NA	CASGGGPIYGYTF	TGCGCCAGTGGAGGGGGACCCATCTATGGCTACACCTTC
NA	TRBV2	TRBJ1-2	NA	CASSEAPTGPLGYTF	TGTGCCAGCAGTGAAGCGCCCACGGGCCCCCTCGGCTACACCTTC
NA	TRBV18	TRBJ2-5	NA	CASSLGGYRAEETQYF	TGTGCCAGCTCACTAGGGGGTTACAGGGCCGAAGAGACCCAGTACTTC
once	TRBV5-6	TRBJ2-5	NA	CASSFGQQETQYF	TGTGCCAGCAGCTTTGGCCAGCAAGAGACCCAGTACTTC
NA	TRBV27	TRBJ2-3	TRBD2	CATLQGLAGTDTQYF	TGTGCCACCCTTCAGGGACTAGCGGGGACAGATACGCAGTATTTT
NA	TRBV12-5	TRBJ1-2	TRBD1	CASGGQANLGGYGYTF	TGTGCTAGTGGGGGACAGGCGAACCTGGGAGGCTATGGCTACACCTTC
NA	TRBV29-1	TRBJ1-4	NA	CSVDSGELFF	TGCAGCGTTGATTCCGGGGAACTGTTTTTT